The 14 T cell receptor beta chains given below trace back to one sample, sequenced in a study of T-cell memory formation after mild COVID-19. Each CDR3 protein gets one entry after TCRdb re-called the 5' RACE reads with MiXCR. The sample comprises about half a million distinct CDR3 sequences, roughly 20% of which are singletons, and approximately 13% rests with the top ten. Material for sequencing was PBMCs or a T cell subset sorted from them (not recorded which). Receptors were obtained from an adult woman who had mild COVID-19 (a few samples of this study predate the infection). Cell type and time point are not known.

This clonotype was seen repeatedly, ten times or more. The genes are TRBV7-3 and TRBJ2-1, with 7 positions matching TRBD2. Germline V CDR1 and CDR2: SGHTA, FQGTGA. V lost 8 bases and J lost 7; bases outside the gene matches: 14. The CDR3 spans 15 residues. For the CDR3, the DNA is TGTGCCAGCTCGTCGAGCGCGGGGGTTAGGAATGAGCAGTTCTTC. Translation: CASSSSAGVRNEQFF.

The chain uses TRBV5-1 and TRBJ2-1, with D possibly matching TRBD2 (5 bases). The CDR3 has 14 residues. In germline, CDR1 is SGHRS, CDR2 YFSETQ. V was trimmed by 3 bases and J by 7 bases, leaving 14 bases between them. CDR3: CASSSLDEVNEQFF. The CDR3 nucleotides read TGCGCCAGCAGCTCACTAGACGAAGTTAATGAGCAGTTCTTC.

This clonotype was detected only a few times. The V and J genes are TRBV5-1 and TRBJ1-1; D might be TRBD1 (5 bases). The V and J ends lost 5 bases and 1 base respectively, with 9 bases between them. CDR3 size: 13 residues. Germline loops: CDR1 SGHRS, CDR2 YFSETQ. The CDR3 region is CASRQTANTEAFF. The CDR3 DNA reads as TGCGCCAGCAGGCAGACAGCGAACACTGAAGCTTTCTTT.

The chain has TRBV20-1 and TRBJ2-5, with 11 bases matching TRBD2. This CDR3 has 16 amino acids. The V gene end was trimmed by 0 bases and the J gene end by 1 base; junction bases not matched to a gene: 4. Per the germline V gene, CDR1 is DFQATT and CDR2 is SNEGSKA (reference sequence). The CDR3 bases are TGCAGTGCTAGAGAAGTAGCGGGAGGGGTCCAAGAGACCCAGTACTTC. This gives the protein CSAREVAGGVQETQYF.

This clonotype has at least ten counts. The gene calls are TRBV7-6 and TRBJ2-3, with no clear D. The CDR3 runs to 13 residues. The V gene lost 4 bases and the J gene lost 2 bases, with 7 bases spanning the gap. Germline V gene sequence: CDR1 SGHVS, CDR2 FNYEAQ. The CDR3 is CASSSLYTDTQYF. CDR3 sequence (DNA): TGTGCCAGCAGCTCTCTCTACACAGATACGCAGTATTTT.

The V gene is TRBV7-2, the J gene TRBJ1-1; D is ambiguous. Per germline, CDR1 SGHTA and CDR2 FQGNSA. The CDR3 totals 14 residues. The V and J ends lost 5 bases and 5 bases respectively, with 15 bases between them. This CDR3 reads CASSLMVGGTEAFF. CDR3 DNA: TGTGCCAGCAGCCTAATGGTCGGCGGAACTGAAGCTTTCTTT.

This clonotype was found a few times. The J gene is TRBJ2-1, the V gene TRBV5-1; D not resolved. This CDR3 is 13 amino acids long. The germline CDR1 and CDR2 sequences are SGHRS and YFSETQ. Between the trimmed V and J ends, which lost 4 bases and 9 bases, there was a span of 14 bases. DNA for the CDR3: TGCGCCAGCAGCACGGAGAGACTGGGTGAGCAGTTCTTC. Protein: CASSTERLGEQFF.

This clonotype was counted a few times. The chain carries TRBV3-1 and TRBJ1-1; D is undetermined. Germline V gene sequence: CDR1 LGHDT, CDR2 YNNKEL (reference sequence). Trimming left V 1 base short and J 4 bases short, with 16 bases between. The CDR3 length is 16 residues. The CDR3 loop reads CASSQGVVGVITEAFF. CDR3 nucleotides: TGTGCCAGCAGCCAAGGAGTAGTTGGGGTGATCACTGAAGCTTTCTTT.

The gene calls are TRBV11-3 and TRBJ2-5; TRBD2 might be the D (6 bases). CDR3 length: 14 residues. Germline CDR1 is SGHNT and CDR2 is YENEEA. Trimming shortened V by 1 base and J by 7 bases, and 13 bases separated the two germline ends. CDR3: CASSLGGDIGTQYF. The DNA of the CDR3 is TGTGCCAGCAGCTTAGGCGGGGATATCGGGACCCAGTACTTC. Variable domain in full (rest from reference TRBV11-3 and TRBJ2-5): EAGVVQSPRYKIIEKKQPVAFWCNPISGHNTLYWYLQNLGQGPELLIRYENEEAVDDSQLPKDRFSAERLKGVDSTLKIQPAELGDSAVYLCASSLGGDIGTQYFGPGTRLLVL.

The CDR3 region has the DNA TGCAGTGCCAGCCCGGGGGGGTATCGGGAAGAGACCCAGTACTTC. Residues: CSASPGGYREETQYF. V and J are TRBV20-1 and TRBJ2-5, with 8 bases that match TRBD2. CDR1 and CDR2 (germline): DFQATT, SNEGSKA (reference sequence). The junction had 12 bases not matched to a gene; V was cut back by 6 bases and J by 3 bases. The length of the CDR3 is 15 residues.

The rearrangement uses TRBV15 and TRBJ2-3; 7 nucleotides match TRBD1. Germline CDR1 and CDR2: LNHNV and YYDKDF (reference sequence). The V segment lost 1 base and the J segment 4 bases; nucleotides outside the gene matches: 5. This CDR3 is 15 amino acids long. As DNA, the CDR3 is TGTGCCACCAGCAGAGTGCCAGGGGGAGCAGATACGCAGTATTTT. Protein product: CATSRVPGGADTQYF.

V is TRBV27 and J is TRBJ2-3, with 8 bases that match TRBD2. Trimming at V came to 1 base and at J to 1 base, leaving 1 base not matched to a gene. Germline lookup yields CDR1 MNHEY and CDR2 SMNVEV (reference sequence). This CDR3 contains 15 residues. CDR3: CASSLFSGGTDTQYF. CDR3 nucleotides: TGTGCCAGCAGTTTATTTAGCGGGGGCACAGATACGCAGTATTTT.

V is TRBV5-1 and J is TRBJ1-1; 12 bases match TRBD1. CDR1 is SGHRS, CDR2 YFSETQ, per germline. The CDR3 sequence is 18 residues long. Trimming took 0 bases from V and 0 from J; bases not matched to a gene: 6. The CDR3 bases are TGCGCCAGCAGCTTGGCTCCGGGACAGGGGGCCCTGAACACTGAAGCTTTCTTT. Its protein is CASSLAPGQGALNTEAFF.

The chain joins TRBV10-3 to TRBJ2-3; 10 nucleotides align to TRBD2. The trim removed 7 bases at V and 4 bases at J, leaving 8 bases unmatched. The CDR3 runs to 15 residues. Germline assignment: CDR1 ENHRY and CDR2 SYGVKD. The CDR3 region is CAIMRAAGGPDTQYF. The CDR3, as DNA: TGTGCCATCATGAGGGCAGCGGGGGGGCCAGATACGCAGTATTTT.